These T cell receptor beta chains were read from a single sample in a study of T-cell memory formation after mild COVID-19. TCRdb passed the 5' RACE reads through MiXCR, listing each CDR3 protein once. This sample has about 340,000 distinct CDR3 sequences, with 20% to 25% found just once. The sample consisted of PBMCs or a T cell subset sorted from them (not recorded which). These receptor sequences come from a man aged 18 to 30 who had mild COVID-19 (a few samples of this study predate the infection). Cell type and time point are not known. The CDR3 runs from the conserved cysteine through the conserved F or W. Fields, in order: J gene, V gene, CDR3 protein.

j_gene: TRBJ2-3; v_gene: TRBV15; CDR3aa: CATSRGLGGGTDTQYF
j_gene: TRBJ2-3; v_gene: TRBV15; CDR3aa: CATSRGTHTQYF
j_gene: TRBJ1-4; v_gene: TRBV20-1; CDR3aa: CSATRGGATNEKLFF
j_gene: TRBJ2-5; v_gene: TRBV7-2; CDR3aa: CASSLDLEETQYF
j_gene: TRBJ1-3; v_gene: TRBV20-1; CDR3aa: CSAPGDGNTIYF
j_gene: TRBJ1-2; v_gene: TRBV20-1; CDR3aa: CSAVGVGYTF
j_gene: TRBJ2-1; v_gene: TRBV30; CDR3aa: CAWSALDSLQRYEQFF
j_gene: TRBJ1-5; v_gene: TRBV12-3/TRBV12-4; CDR3aa: CASSLARDQPQHF
j_gene: TRBJ2-5; v_gene: TRBV27; CDR3aa: CASSLSAGQTQYF
j_gene: TRBJ1-2; v_gene: TRBV10-3; CDR3aa: CAALGHPNYGYTF
j_gene: TRBJ1-1; v_gene: TRBV12-3/TRBV12-4; CDR3aa: CASSFSRDPRQEAFF
j_gene: TRBJ1-3; v_gene: TRBV4-3; CDR3aa: CASSQDGADGNTIYF
j_gene: TRBJ1-1; v_gene: TRBV7-8; CDR3aa: CASSTRDRGGTFF
j_gene: TRBJ2-5; v_gene: TRBV29-1; CDR3aa: CSVDPSGGPLAATQYF
j_gene: TRBJ2-5; v_gene: TRBV10-1; CDR3aa: CASSDGRLETQYF
j_gene: TRBJ1-1; v_gene: TRBV20-1; CDR3aa: CSASGQGWNTEAFF
j_gene: TRBJ2-7; v_gene: TRBV6-5; CDR3aa: CASRPGLAGDLSYEQYF
j_gene: TRBJ1-6; v_gene: TRBV2; CDR3aa: CASSEYSSYNSPLHF
j_gene: TRBJ1-5; v_gene: TRBV20-1; CDR3aa: CSARVRGSQPQHF
j_gene: TRBJ1-3; v_gene: TRBV7-9; CDR3aa: CASSLVAAGNTIYF
j_gene: TRBJ1-2; v_gene: TRBV12-3/TRBV12-4; CDR3aa: CASSSGGLVGYTF
j_gene: TRBJ1-3; v_gene: TRBV5-5; CDR3aa: CASSVATFSSGNTIYF
j_gene: TRBJ2-2; v_gene: TRBV10-3; CDR3aa: CAIRGGPGELFF
j_gene: TRBJ1-6; v_gene: TRBV6-2/TRBV6-3; CDR3aa: CATHSTNNSPLHF
j_gene: TRBJ2-3; v_gene: TRBV19; CDR3aa: CASTDGRFTDTQYF
j_gene: TRBJ2-7; v_gene: TRBV12-3/TRBV12-4; CDR3aa: CASTLLGEQYF
j_gene: TRBJ1-1; v_gene: TRBV4-3; CDR3aa: CASSQELARTEAFF
j_gene: TRBJ1-6; v_gene: TRBV7-6; CDR3aa: CASSLEGRSSPLHF
j_gene: TRBJ2-1; v_gene: TRBV29-1; CDR3aa: CSVEEPDYNEQFF
j_gene: TRBJ2-3; v_gene: TRBV4-1; CDR3aa: CASSQEREGDTQYF
j_gene: TRBJ1-6; v_gene: TRBV6-5; CDR3aa: CASSHNLRSPLHF
j_gene: TRBJ2-1; v_gene: TRBV6-2/TRBV6-3; CDR3aa: CASREPGDEQFF